The 16 T cell receptor beta chains below come from one sample, sequenced in a study of identical twins. TCRdb fed the 5' RACE reads into MiXCR, producing one record per CDR3 protein. The sample lists about 550,000 distinct CDR3 sequences; 20% to 25% were seen once. The sample was also reused in another study, on yellow fever vaccine responses in identical twins.

The material sequenced was CD4+ T cells sorted from blood. All receptors derive from a woman aged 18-30 years in good health.

This clonotype was found a few times. This rearrangement joins TRBV12-3 or TRBV12-4 to TRBJ2-7, with D possibly TRBD2 on 5 matching bases. The CDR3 runs to 15 residues. Trimming shortened V by 6 bases and J by 3 bases, and 18 bases separated the two germline ends. CDR3 in DNA: TGTGCCAGCAGCCCGGGCGCAGAGAGGGTCTACGAGCAGTACTTC. This sequence encodes CASSPGAERVYEQYF.

The CDR3 loop reads CASTRTGTEQFF. In DNA form, the CDR3 reads TGTGCCAGCACCCGGACAGGGACTGAGCAGTTCTTC. This chain connects TRBV6-1 to TRBJ2-1; 8 nucleotides line up with TRBD1. V trimming: 7 bases; J trimming: 9 bases; junction bases outside the gene matches: 5. Per germline, CDR1 MNHNS and CDR2 SASEGT. This CDR3 contains 12 residues.

This clonotype was detected a few times. The chain employs TRBV18 and TRBJ1-1; D remains unclear. CDR1 and CDR2 (germline): KGHSH, LQKENI. The CDR3 covers 13 residues. With 0 bases removed from V and 0 bases from J, the gap between germline ends came to 2 bases. In DNA form, the CDR3 reads TGTGCCAGCTCACCACCGGTGAACACTGAAGCTTTCTTT. This codes for CASSPPVNTEAFF.

This sequence joins TRBV28 and TRBJ1-2, with D hard to call. This CDR3 region has 12 residues. Trimming cost V 3 bases and J 7 bases, with 9 bases left between them. The germline CDR1 and CDR2 sequences are MDHEN and SYDVKM. CDR3 residues: CASSFLDGGYTF. DNA for the CDR3: TGTGCCAGCAGTTTCCTTGACGGTGGCTACACCTTC.

The chain couples TRBV28 to TRBJ2-2, with 9 bases fitting TRBD1. Trimming at V came to 6 bases and at J to 4 bases, leaving 6 bases not matched to a gene. Germline V gives CDR1 MDHEN, CDR2 SYDVKM. CDR3 size: 15 residues. This CDR3 reads CASRLGQGITGELFF. DNA for the CDR3: TGTGCCAGCAGACTAGGACAGGGGATCACCGGGGAGCTGTTTTTT.

The chain recombines TRBV15 with TRBJ2-1; D is undetermined. V was cut by 4 bases and J by 4 bases, with 5 bases left in between. This CDR3 spans 12 amino acids. CDR1 is LNHNV, CDR2 YYDKDF, per germline (reference sequence). CDR3 sequence: CATSTRYNEQFF. CDR3 nucleotide sequence: TGTGCCACCAGCACTCGGTACAATGAGCAGTTCTTC.

This clonotype was observed a handful of times. The chain has TRBV13 and TRBJ2-3; D might be TRBD2 (5 bases). The CDR3 has 15 residues. Trimming removed 2 bases at V and 1 base at J, with 10 bases between. In germline, CDR1 is PRHDT, CDR2 FYEKMQ (reference sequence). The CDR3 is CASSLKRSGTDTQYF. CDR3 sequence (DNA): TGTGCCAGCAGCTTAAAGCGGTCTGGCACAGATACGCAGTATTTT. The variable domain in full, with the rest retrieved from reference TRBV13 and TRBJ2-3, is AAGVIQSPRHLIKEKRETATLKCYPIPRHDTVYWYQQGPGQDPQFLISFYEKMQSDKGSIPDRFSAQQFSDYHSELNMSSLELGDSALYFCASSLKRSGTDTQYFGPGTRLTVL.

This chain links TRBV3-1 with TRBJ2-7; D is perhaps TRBD2 (5 bases). This CDR3 comprises 12 residues. Germline assignment: CDR1 LGHDT and CDR2 YNNKEL (reference sequence). V was trimmed by 4 bases and J by 5 bases, leaving 9 bases between them. CDR3 bases: TGTGCCAGCAGCCCCTGGGAGAACGAGCAGTACTTC. Its translation: CASSPWENEQYF.

This clonotype has just a few counts. The V call is TRBV27, the J call TRBJ2-1; TRBD1 agrees at 12 bases. Germline assignment: CDR1 MNHEY and CDR2 SMNVEV (reference sequence). This CDR3 contains 15 residues. Trimming at V came to 7 bases and at J to 8 bases, leaving 9 bases not matched to a gene. The CDR3: CASNGDRGPRDEQFF. The CDR3 DNA is TGTGCCAGCAATGGGGACAGGGGGCCAAGGGATGAGCAGTTCTTC.

The gene calls are TRBV2 and TRBJ1-5; tentatively, D is TRBD1 (5 bases). This CDR3 is 13 amino acids long. V was clipped by 8 bases and J by 3 bases, with 11 bases between them. CDR1 is SNHLY and CDR2 is FYNNEI in the germline V gene. The CDR3 sequence is CASRDLDNQPQHF. The CDR3 nucleotides are TGTGCCAGCCGGGACCTTGACAATCAGCCCCAGCATTTT. Using reference TRBV2 and TRBJ1-5 for the parts outside the CDR3, the full variable domain is EPEVTQTPSHQVTQMGQEVILRCVPISNHLYFYWYRQILGQKVEFLVSFYNNEISEKSEIFDDQFSVERPDGSNFTLKIRSTKLEDSAMYFCASRDLDNQPQHFGDGTRLSIL.

The chain is built from TRBV28 and TRBJ2-5; 8 nucleotides align to TRBD1. The germline V gene has CDR1 MDHEN and CDR2 SYDVKM. The CDR3 spans 17 residues. V dropped 3 bases and J dropped 0; count of bases not matched to a gene: 9. In DNA form, the CDR3 reads TGTGCCAGCAGTTTTCAGGGGGCTCTGACGTACCAAGAGACCCAGTACTTC. As protein: CASSFQGALTYQETQYF. The full variable domain, in which reference TRBV28 and TRBJ2-5 provide the parts outside the CDR3, is DVKVTQSSRYLVKRTGEKVFLECVQDMDHENMFWYRQDPGLGLRLIYFSYDVKMKEKGDIPEGYSVSREKKERFSLILESASTNQTSMYLCASSFQGALTYQETQYFGPGTRLLVL.

The V gene is TRBV10-2, the J gene TRBJ2-7; 7 bases are a match to TRBD1. Per germline, CDR1 WSHSY and CDR2 SAAADI. The V segment lost 4 bases and the J segment 2 bases; nucleotides outside the gene matches: 11. The length of the CDR3 is 16 residues. The CDR3 is CASSVLEDRRAYEQYF. The CDR3 DNA sequence: TGCGCCAGCAGTGTACTGGAGGACAGGCGAGCCTACGAGCAGTACTTC.

This clonotype was observed a few times. The chain couples TRBV12-3 or TRBV12-4 to TRBJ2-1, with D unresolved. Trimming removed 3 bases from V and 9 bases from J, with 6 bases in between. This CDR3 is 11 amino acids long. The CDR3 nucleotides are TGTGCCAGCAGTTTCCGAAGTGAGCAGTTCTTC. Its protein product is CASSFRSEQFF.

The gene calls are TRBV24-1 and TRBJ2-7; the D gene is possibly TRBD1 (6 bases). The CDR3 is 14 amino acids. Germline-derived CDR1 and CDR2 are KGHDR and SFDVKD. V lost 3 bases and J 3 bases, leaving 11 bases between the germline ends. The CDR3 DNA is TGTGCCACCAGTGATCCTGTGACAGGCTACGAGCAGTACTTC. Amino acid sequence: CATSDPVTGYEQYF.

This sequence joins TRBV7-9 and TRBJ2-7; a possible D gene is TRBD1 (6 bases). The CDR3 is 16 amino acids. V lost 3 bases, J lost 5 bases, and 20 bases lay in between. CDR1 is SEHNR and CDR2 is FQNEAQ in the germline V gene (reference sequence). CDR3 nucleotide sequence: TGTGCCAGCAGCTTCGACAGGCCCACGACGCGACACGAGCAGTACTTC. Translating gives CASSFDRPTTRHEQYF. Variable domain in full (rest from reference TRBV7-9 and TRBJ2-7): DTGVSQNPRHKITKRGQNVTFRCDPISEHNRLYWYRQTLGQGPEFLTYFQNEAQLEKSRLLSDRFSAERPKGSFSTLEIQRTEQGDSAMYLCASSFDRPTTRHEQYFGPGTRLTVT.

There are a few counts of this clonotype. The chain recombines TRBV7-3 with TRBJ2-1; 10 bases match TRBD2. The V gene's germline CDR1 is SGHTA and CDR2 FQGTGA. Unmatched junction bases numbered 12, after V lost 3 bases and J lost 10 bases. The CDR3 loop spans 16 amino acids. CDR3 sequence: CASSLGPGLAIGEQFF. CDR3 DNA sequence: TGTGCCAGCAGCTTGGGGCCGGGACTAGCGATTGGCGAGCAGTTCTTC. The full variable domain, with the rest looked up from reference TRBV7-3 and TRBJ2-1, is GAGVSQTPSNKVTEKGKYVELRCDPISGHTALYWYRQSLGQGPEFLIYFQGTGAADDSGLPNDRFFAVRPEGSVSTLKIQRTERGDSAVYLCASSLGPGLAIGEQFFGPGTRLTVL.